This TCR beta chain comes out of a study of T cells in Graves' hyperthyroidism and ophthalmopathy. Broader study findings: Blood also contained most expanded thyroid clonotypes above 0.001.

RNA transcripts provided the source from which TCR beta CDR3 regions were amplified. Carried out on the TCR CDR3, a first-round RT-PCR used the HTBI primer set. TCRdb used MiXCR to reprocess the multiplex PCR reads, holding one entry per CDR3 protein. Of over 300,000 distinct CDR3 sequences in the sample, 12% to 15% are singletons; the top ten hold 30% to 40%. On this clonotype itself: Its antigen is currently unknown.

The CDR3 consists of 17 residues. CDR1 and CDR2 (germline): KGHSH, LQKENI. Trimming stripped 1 base from V and 4 bases from J, with 19 bases between. Sequencing used blood. This chain uses TRBV18 with TRBJ1-1; tentative D call: TRBD1 (5 bases). The receptor was isolated from a woman aged 40 to 55 with Graves' ophthalmopathy. In DNA form, the CDR3 reads TGTGCCAGCTCACCACTCCCCGTCAAGGGACCCGGCACTGAAGCTTTCTTT. Protein: CASSPLPVKGPGTEAFF. The full variable domain, in which reference TRBV18 and TRBJ1-1 provide the parts outside the CDR3, is NAGVMQNPRHLVRRRGQEARLRCSPMKGHSHVYWYRQLPEEGLKFMVYLQKENIIDESGMPKERFSAEFPKEGPSILRIQQVVRGDSAAYFCASSPLPVKGPGTEAFFGQGTRLTVV.